One and the same sample provided the 23 T cell receptor beta chains below, sequenced in a study of beta chain features in type 1 diabetes. Sequenced material consisted of expressed TCRB transcripts (all of the isolated RNA was reverse transcribed). Repertoires were generated with immunoSEQ multiplex PCR, while TCRdb's copy carries only in-frame clones and drops some. The top ten hold 0.5% of the sample, which has about 160,000 clones, 10% to 13% seen once. Whole-study results and caveats: Shorter TCRB CDR3s, moderately but significantly so, were found in Type 1 diabetes patients in all four CD4+ subsets.

No antigens are known for them. The sample comprised central memory CD4+ T cells from blood. The receptors were sampled from a man aged 25 to 40 with type 1 diabetes.

This chain links TRBV7-9 with TRBJ2-7; 7 nucleotides match TRBD1. The CDR3 contains 12 residues. Losses at the gene ends were 2 bases for V and 5 bases for J; bases not matched to a gene: 0. In germline, CDR1 is SEHNR, CDR2 FQNEAQ (reference sequence). The CDR3 sequence: CASSLRGHEQYF. CDR3 in DNA: TGTGCCAGCAGCTTAAGGGGGCACGAGCAGTACTTC.

The V and J genes are TRBV7-6 and TRBJ2-5; 9 bases match TRBD2. V was clipped by 1 base and J by 4 bases; unmatched bases: 7. CDR3 length: 16 amino acids. The germline V gene encodes CDR1 SGHVS and CDR2 FNYEAQ. The CDR3 sequence is CASSLELAGYRETQYF. The CDR3 coding sequence is TGTGCCAGCAGCTTAGAGCTAGCGGGATACCGAGAGACCCAGTACTTC.

This clone was observed a few times. The V and J genes are TRBV6-5 and TRBJ2-5; 10 bases fit TRBD1. The CDR3 length is 14 residues. Trimming cost V 8 bases and J 0 bases; bases outside gene matches: 3. Germline lookup yields CDR1 MNHEY and CDR2 SVGAGI. CDR3 residues: CASVGQGYQETQYF. CDR3 nucleotide sequence: TGTGCCAGCGTGGGACAGGGGTACCAAGAGACCCAGTACTTC.

This clone was picked up a small number of times. The CDR3 reads CASRGGAEMNTEAFF. The CDR3 DNA is TGTGCCAGCAGGGGCGGGGCAGAAATGAACACTGAAGCTTTCTTT. The genes are TRBV7-9 and TRBJ1-1; D might be TRBD1 (5 bases). In germline, CDR1 is SEHNR, CDR2 FQNEAQ (reference sequence). The CDR3 has 15 residues. Between the trimmed V and J ends, which lost 6 bases and 0 bases, there was a span of 14 bases.

V usage is TRBV20-1 and J usage is TRBJ2-7; D call uncertain. Germline V gives CDR1 DFQATT, CDR2 SNEGSKA (reference sequence). V was pared by 3 bases and J by 4 bases, with 7 bases between. CDR3 length equals 11 residues. Written as DNA, the CDR3 is TGCAGTGCTAGTTGGCAATACGAGCAGTACTTC. Protein: CSASWQYEQYF.

This clone was counted a few times. The chain uses TRBV6-6 and TRBJ2-7, with 8 bases fitting TRBD1. Germline loops: CDR1 MNHNY, CDR2 SVGAGI (reference sequence). CDR3 size: 14 residues. Trimming took 5 bases from V and 5 from J; bases not matched to a gene: 8. CDR3 sequence reads: CASSLTGVGDEQYF. The DNA for the CDR3 is TGTGCCAGCAGTCTGACAGGGGTAGGCGACGAGCAGTACTTC.

This chain joins TRBV4-1 and TRBJ2-7, with D unclear. The CDR3 runs 14 residues. Trimming removed 1 base at V and 7 bases at J, with 14 bases between. Per the germline V gene, CDR1 is MGHRA and CDR2 is YSYEKL. CDR3 nucleotide sequence: TGCGCCAGCAGCCAAGCCATGATGGAGCTGGAGCAGTACTTC. This codes for CASSQAMMELEQYF.

J is TRBJ1-5 and V is TRBV5-1; TRBD1 agrees at 7 bases. The CDR3 is 15 amino acids. V lost 4 bases and J lost 0; bases outside the gene matches: 4. CDR1 is SGHRS and CDR2 is YFSETQ in the germline V gene. CDR3 sequence (DNA): TGCGCCAGCAGCAATACAGGGGATAGCAATCAGCCCCAGCATTTT. Translated, it gives CASSNTGDSNQPQHF.

This sequence joins TRBV5-1 and TRBJ2-7; the D gene is possibly TRBD1 (6 bases). In germline, CDR1 is SGHRS, CDR2 YFSETQ. Trimming removed 0 bases at V and 2 bases at J, with 12 bases between. CDR3 length: 15 amino acids. CDR3 protein: CASSLDRVAAYEQYF. The CDR3 region has the DNA TGCGCCAGCAGCTTGGACAGGGTGGCCGCCTACGAGCAGTACTTC.

The table lists this clone with a few counts. The rearrangement uses TRBV6-5 and TRBJ2-5; the match to TRBD2 covers 9 bases. Losses at the gene ends were 6 bases for V and 5 bases for J; bases not matched to a gene: 7. This CDR3 contains 14 residues. CDR1 is MNHEY, CDR2 SVGAGI, per germline. The CDR3 spells CASSGGLAYETQYF. CDR3 DNA: TGTGCCAGCAGCGGCGGACTAGCGTACGAGACCCAGTACTTC.

This clone was seen a few times. This chain uses TRBV5-1 with TRBJ1-2, with 10 bases matching TRBD1. J gave up 4 bases and V 4 bases, and 4 bases lay outside the gene matches. This CDR3 is 14 amino acids long. Per germline, CDR1 SGHRS and CDR2 YFSETQ. The CDR3 DNA reads TGCGCCAGCAGCCGAGGACAGGGGGGCTATGGCTACACCTTC. It is translated as CASSRGQGGYGYTF.

This clone was seen once. The chain joins TRBV21-1 to TRBJ1-2; no check of the table's D call, TRBD1, against the DNA was made. TRBV21-1 is a known pseudogene. The CDR3 is made up of 13 amino acids. The CDR3 reads CASRHSPNYGYTF. CDR3 sequence (DNA): TGTGCCAGCAGACACAGCCCTAACTATGGCTACACCTTC.

This sequence joins TRBV29-1 and TRBJ2-7; 13 nucleotides align to TRBD2. Germline V gene lookup returns CDR1 SQVTM and CDR2 ANQGSEA. Unmatched junction bases numbered 4, after V lost 4 bases and J lost 1 base. The CDR3 consists of 15 residues. For the CDR3, the DNA is TGCAGCGTTGTCGGACTAGCGGGAGTTTCCTACGAGCAGTACTTC. Translating it yields CSVVGLAGVSYEQYF.

This chain connects TRBV30 to TRBJ1-3; no reliable D call. This CDR3 comprises 13 residues. From germline, CDR1 is GTSNPN and CDR2 SVGIG (reference sequence). Trimming stripped 0 bases from V and 7 bases from J, with 10 bases between. The CDR3, as DNA: TGTGCCTGGAGTGTATCGGGGAGGAACACCATATATTTT. Encoded protein: CAWSVSGRNTIYF. Full variable domain (missing parts from reference TRBV30 and TRBJ1-3): SQTIHQWPATLVQPVGSPLSLECTVEGTSNPNLYWYRQAAGRGLQLLFYSVGIGQISSEVPQNLSASRPQDRQFILSSKKLLLSDSGFYLCAWSVSGRNTIYFGEGSWLTVV.

Only a few counts were recorded for this clone. V is TRBV27 and J is TRBJ2-3; TRBD2 matches at 10 bases. The junction had 7 bases not matched to a gene; V was cut back by 6 bases and J by 4 bases. CDR3 length: 15 residues. Germline assignment: CDR1 MNHEY and CDR2 SMNVEV (reference sequence). CDR3 sequence (DNA): TGTGCCAGCAGAACCCAGACTAGCGGGCCAGATACGCAGTATTTT. Encoded protein: CASRTQTSGPDTQYF.

A note on this clone: The germline gene is not matched at one end of the junction; a read error may be the cause. The chain couples TRBV2 to TRBJ1-2; 9 nucleotides line up with TRBD1. In germline, CDR1 is SNHLY, CDR2 FYNNEI. This CDR3 contains 14 residues. CDR3 protein: CASTETGGGDGYTF. CDR3 DNA: TGTGCCAGCACTGAAACAGGGGGCGGTGATGGCTACACCTTC.

This clone has a handful of counts. The rearrangement links TRBV28 to TRBJ1-2; D unclear. Trimming removed 6 bases from V and 9 bases from J, with 8 bases in between. There are 10 residues in the CDR3. Germline values: CDR1 MDHEN, CDR2 SYDVKM. CDR3 DNA sequence: TGTGCCAGCAGCTCCGAGAGCTACACCTTC. It encodes CASSSESYTF.

This clone was found a few times. The gene calls are TRBV5-5 and TRBJ2-3; D gene unclear. V lost 0 bases and J lost 4, with 15 bases in between. The CDR3 loop spans 16 amino acids. The germline CDR1 and CDR2 sequences are SGHKS and YYEKEE (reference sequence). DNA of the CDR3: TGTGCCAGCAGCTTGGAGTCGCAGGTTACGGCAGATACGCAGTATTTT. It encodes CASSLESQVTADTQYF. Full variable domain (remainder filled in from reference TRBV5-5 and TRBJ2-3): DAGVTQSPTHLIKTRGQQVTLRCSPISGHKSVSWYQQVLGQGPQFIFQYYEKEERGRGNFPDRFSARQFPNYSSELNVNALLLGDSALYLCASSLESQVTADTQYFGPGTRLTVL.

This chain uses TRBV2 with TRBJ1-5; the D gene is possibly TRBD1 (5 bases). This CDR3 contains 14 residues. The germline V and J ends were trimmed by 6 bases and 6 bases, with 15 bases remaining between them. Germline V gene sequence: CDR1 SNHLY, CDR2 FYNNEI. This CDR3 is CASSNSQGGQPQHF. The CDR3 nucleotides read TGTGCCAGCAGCAATTCCCAGGGCGGTCAGCCCCAGCATTTT.

Remarks on this clone: Other DNA variants within this sample encode the same CDR3. The rearrangement links TRBV28 to TRBJ1-5; D is unclear. V was cut by 3 bases and J by 7 bases, with 10 bases left in between. Germline V lookup: CDR1 MDHEN, CDR2 SYDVKM. The CDR3 runs 13 residues. CDR3 sequence reads: CASSFHPRQPQHF. The CDR3 DNA reads as TGTGCCAGCAGTTTCCACCCCAGACAGCCCCAGCATTTT.

The chain combines TRBV7-3 with TRBJ1-1; D unresolved. The germline V gene encodes CDR1 SGHTA and CDR2 FQGTGA. This CDR3 is built from 13 residues. The ends were cut back, 3 bases at V and 3 bases at J, with 8 bases in the middle. The CDR3 here is CASSLEVDTEAFF. The CDR3 DNA reads TGTGCCAGCAGCTTGGAGGTGGACACTGAAGCTTTCTTT.

As to this clone: This sample includes further DNA sequences coding for the same CDR3. The chain uses TRBV7-2 and TRBJ2-5; 7 bases are shared with TRBD2. The CDR3 covers 15 residues. Germline V gene sequence: CDR1 SGHTA, CDR2 FQGNSA. Trimming cost V 1 base and J 2 bases; bases outside gene matches: 4. CDR3 loop: CASSLVSGGQETQYF. CDR3 nucleotide sequence: TGTGCCAGCAGCTTAGTATCGGGGGGACAAGAGACCCAGTACTTC.

This clone appeared a few times. Other nucleotide sequences in the sample specify the same CDR3. The chain combines TRBV7-2 with TRBJ2-1; 14 positions match TRBD2. The ends lost 5 bases at V and 7 bases at J; junction bases unmatched: 4. Germline CDR1 SGHTA, CDR2 FQGNSA. The CDR3 totals 15 residues. CDR3 DNA sequence: TGTGCCAGCAGCCCAAGACTAGCGGGAGGGAATGAGCAGTTCTTC. Translation: CASSPRLAGGNEQFF.